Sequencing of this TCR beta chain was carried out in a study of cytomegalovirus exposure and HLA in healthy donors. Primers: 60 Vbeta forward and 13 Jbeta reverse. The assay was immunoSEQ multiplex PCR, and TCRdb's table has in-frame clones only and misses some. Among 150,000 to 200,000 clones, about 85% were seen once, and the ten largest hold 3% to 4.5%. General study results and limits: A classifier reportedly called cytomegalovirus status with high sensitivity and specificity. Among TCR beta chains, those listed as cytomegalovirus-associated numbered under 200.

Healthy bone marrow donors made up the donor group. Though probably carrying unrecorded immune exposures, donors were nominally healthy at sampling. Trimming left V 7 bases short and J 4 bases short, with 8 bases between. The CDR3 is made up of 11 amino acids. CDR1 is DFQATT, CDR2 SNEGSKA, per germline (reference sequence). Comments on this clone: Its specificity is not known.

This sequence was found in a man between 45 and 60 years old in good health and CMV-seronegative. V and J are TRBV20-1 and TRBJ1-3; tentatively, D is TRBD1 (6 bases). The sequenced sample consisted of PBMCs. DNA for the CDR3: TGCAGTGGAACAGGGGGAAACACCATATATTTT. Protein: CSGTGGNTIYF.